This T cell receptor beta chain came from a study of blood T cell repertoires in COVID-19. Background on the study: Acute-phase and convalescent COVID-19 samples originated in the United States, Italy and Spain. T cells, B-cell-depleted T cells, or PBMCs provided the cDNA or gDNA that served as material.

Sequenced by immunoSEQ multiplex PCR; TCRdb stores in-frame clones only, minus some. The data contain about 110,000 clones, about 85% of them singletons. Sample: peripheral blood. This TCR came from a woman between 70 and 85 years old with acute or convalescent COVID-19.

The CDR3 sequence is CASSPASGETQYF. CDR3 sequence (DNA): TGTGCCAGCAGCCCGGCGTCAGGGGAGACCCAGTACTTC. The chain recombines TRBV7-3 with TRBJ2-5; a possible D gene is TRBD1 (5 bases). The length of the CDR3 is 13 residues. Germline CDR1 reads SGHTA; CDR2 reads FQGTGA. Trimming stripped 5 bases from V and 5 bases from J, with 12 bases between.